Shown below are 6 T cell receptor beta chains from a single sample sequenced in a study of T cell responses to AZD1222 COVID-19 vaccine. Here immunoSEQ multiplex PCR was the method, and the copy in TCRdb shows in-frame clones only, minus some. The sample includes approximately 110,000 clones, roughly 85% of them seen just once. The material sequenced was peripheral blood, taken 28 days after the second AZD1222 dose. All receptors derive from an adult who received the AZD1222 COVID-19 vaccine.

The CDR3 loop reads CASSFRDPYGYTF. The CDR3 DNA is TGTGCCAGCAGCTTCAGGGACCCCTATGGCTACACCTTC. The chain carries TRBV7-9 and TRBJ1-2; D perhaps matches TRBD1 (5 bases). Germline V CDR1 and CDR2: SEHNR, FQNEAQ (reference sequence). CDR3 length equals 13 residues. With 3 bases removed from V and 4 bases from J, the gap between germline ends came to 9 bases.

This clone was observed a single time. CDR3 bases: TGCGCCAGCAGCTATATAGGGGGAGCGGATTCACCCCTCCACTTT. Its protein product is CASSYIGGADSPLHF. The chain employs TRBV5-1 and TRBJ1-6; maybe TRBD1 (6 bases). In germline, CDR1 is SGHRS, CDR2 YFSETQ. Trimming cost V 3 bases and J 8 bases, with 15 bases left between them. There are 15 residues in the CDR3. Full variable domain (rest looked up from reference TRBV5-1 and TRBJ1-6): KAGVTQTPRYLIKTRGQQVTLSCSPISGHRSVSWYQQTPGQGLQFLFEYFSETQRNKGNFPGRFSGRQFSNSRSEMNVSTLELGDSALYLCASSYIGGADSPLHFGNGTRLTVT.

The chain couples TRBV9 to TRBJ2-2; 9 positions match TRBD1. Germline V gene data show CDR1 as SGDLS and CDR2 as YYNGEE. The CDR3 is made up of 16 amino acids. J gave up 6 bases and V 4 bases, and 10 bases lay outside the gene matches. CDR3 coding DNA: TGTGCCAGCAGCCCGGGGACAGGGAGGTCGGCCGGGGAGCTGTTTTTT. Translating gives CASSPGTGRSAGELFF.

V and J are TRBV27 and TRBJ1-1; 10 nucleotides line up with TRBD1. The junction had 12 bases not matched to a gene; V was cut back by 5 bases and J by 3 bases. CDR1 MNHEY and CDR2 SMNVEV come from the germline V gene (reference sequence). The CDR3 spans 17 residues. The CDR3 loop reads CASSPFGDRGWDTEAFF. The CDR3 DNA reads TGTGCCAGCAGTCCCTTCGGGGACAGGGGATGGGACACTGAAGCTTTCTTT.

The V gene is TRBV7-2, the J gene TRBJ1-3, with TRBD1 identical over 7 bases. Germline V gene sequence: CDR1 SGHTA, CDR2 FQGNSA. The V segment lost 5 bases and the J segment 7 bases; nucleotides outside the gene matches: 11. The CDR3 consists of 15 residues. CDR3 protein: CASSPGQVLRNTIYF. CDR3 DNA: TGTGCCAGCAGCCCTGGACAGGTATTGCGGAACACCATATATTTT.

This chain uses TRBV9 with TRBJ1-2, with 8 bases aligning to TRBD1. V gave up 4 bases and J gave up 4 bases; unmatched junction bases: 3. The germline CDR1 and CDR2 sequences are SGDLS and YYNGEE. The CDR3 is 13 residues long. The CDR3 DNA reads as TGTGCCAGCAGCACACAGGGGGGCTATGGCTACACCTTC. Amino acids: CASSTQGGYGYTF.